This section outlines one TCR beta chain sequence together with its context. Sequencing was performed with immunoSEQ multiplex PCR; in TCRdb, only in-frame clones are kept and a portion is missing. The table lists over 150,000 clones, approximately 87% of them singletons. This entry belongs to a study of blood T cell repertoires in COVID-19. Study-wide background: Specimens from acute and convalescent COVID-19 originated in the United States, Italy and Spain.

The sequencing sample was made of peripheral blood. This sequence originates from a woman younger than 35 who had recovered from COVID-19.

DNA for the CDR3: TGTGCCAGTAGTTGGTCGGGAGAGACTGAAGCTTTCTTT. Protein sequence: CASSWSGETEAFF. This chain uses TRBV19 with TRBJ1-1; D gene uncertain. The ends were cut back, 5 bases at V and 5 bases at J, with 12 bases in the middle. The CDR3 spans 13 residues. CDR1 and CDR2 (germline): LNHDA, SQIVND (reference sequence).